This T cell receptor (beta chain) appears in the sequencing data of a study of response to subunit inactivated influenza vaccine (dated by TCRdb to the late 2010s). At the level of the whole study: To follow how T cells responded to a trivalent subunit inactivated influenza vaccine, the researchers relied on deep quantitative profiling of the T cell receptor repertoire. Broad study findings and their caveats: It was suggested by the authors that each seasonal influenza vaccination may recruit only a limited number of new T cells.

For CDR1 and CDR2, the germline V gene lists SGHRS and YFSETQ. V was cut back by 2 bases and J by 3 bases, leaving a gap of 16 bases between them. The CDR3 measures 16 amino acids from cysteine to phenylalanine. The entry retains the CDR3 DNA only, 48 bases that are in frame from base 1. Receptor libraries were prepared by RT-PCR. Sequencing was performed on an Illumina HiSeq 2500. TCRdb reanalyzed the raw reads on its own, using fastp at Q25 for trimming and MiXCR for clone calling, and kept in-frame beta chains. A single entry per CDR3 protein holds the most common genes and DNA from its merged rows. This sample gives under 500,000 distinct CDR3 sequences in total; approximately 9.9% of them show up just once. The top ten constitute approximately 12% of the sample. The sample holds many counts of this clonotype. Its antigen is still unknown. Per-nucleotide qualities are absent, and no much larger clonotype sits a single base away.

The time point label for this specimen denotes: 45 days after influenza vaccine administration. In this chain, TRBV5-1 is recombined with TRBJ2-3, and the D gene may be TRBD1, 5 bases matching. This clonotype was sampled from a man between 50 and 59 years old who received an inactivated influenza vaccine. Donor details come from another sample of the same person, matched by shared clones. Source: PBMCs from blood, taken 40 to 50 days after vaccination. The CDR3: CASSLGHRQTTDTQYF. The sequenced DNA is TGCGCCAGCAGCTTAGGTCACAGACAGACGACAGATACGCAGTATTTT.